These 14 T cell receptor beta chains share one sample of origin, sequenced in a study of CD8+ T cells in alopecia areata. Treatment in this sample: oral pan-JAK inhibitor, 5-10 mg twice daily. Once RNA had been extracted, it was reverse transcribed into cDNA to act as the sequencing template. The protocol was immunoSEQ multiplex PCR, while the TCRdb copy is restricted to in-frame clones and leaves out a portion. The table has approximately 190,000 clones, about 62% seen once. Specimen: CD4+ T cells sorted from blood, collected at week 24, from a patient treated with tofacitinib. The receptors stem from a human donor with alopecia areata.

The rearrangement links TRBV25-1 to TRBJ2-7, with no clear D. Germline V gene data show CDR1 as MGHDK and CDR2 as SYGVNS. Deletions cut 3 bases from V and 3 bases from J, with 6 bases between. The CDR3 totals 12 residues. The CDR3 DNA sequence: TGTGCCAGCAGTGACTCGAACTACGAGCAGTACTTC. It encodes CASSDSNYEQYF.

Comment on this clone: The sample contains more than one DNA sequence encoding this CDR3. This chain joins TRBV29-1 and TRBJ2-7, with D unclear. The CDR3 is made up of 11 amino acids. Looked up from germline, CDR1 is SQVTM and CDR2 is ANQGSEA. The V gene lost 3 bases and the J gene lost 4 bases, with 7 bases spanning the gap. CDR3 sequence: CSVEGTYEQYF. The DNA of the CDR3 is TGCAGCGTTGAGGGAACGTACGAGCAGTACTTC.

J is TRBJ2-7 and V is TRBV5-1, with D tentatively TRBD1 (5 bases). Deletions cut 3 bases from V and 1 base from J, with 8 bases between. The CDR3 runs 13 residues. CDR1 is SGHRS, CDR2 YFSETQ, per germline. This CDR3 is CASSSTGSYEQYF. The DNA of the CDR3 is TGCGCCAGCAGCTCCACAGGATCCTACGAGCAGTACTTC.

This clone was seen only a few times. V gene TRBV19 combines with J gene TRBJ1-5; the match to TRBD1 covers 7 bases. Trimming took 5 bases from V and 7 from J; bases not matched to a gene: 5. The CDR3 is made up of 13 amino acids. In germline, CDR1 is LNHDA, CDR2 SQIVND (reference sequence). CDR3 DNA sequence: TGTGCCAGTAGTGTACAGGGGTGGCAGCCCCAGCATTTT. Its protein is CASSVQGWQPQHF.

This clone was picked up a small number of times. This chain links TRBV27 with TRBJ2-2; a possible D gene is TRBD1 (5 bases). The ends were cut back, 6 bases at V and 9 bases at J, with 8 bases in the middle. Germline V lookup: CDR1 MNHEY, CDR2 SMNVEV (reference sequence). The CDR3 loop spans 11 amino acids. In nucleotides, the CDR3 is TGTGCCAGCAGAATGGGGCGGGAGCTGTTTTTT. This translates into CASRMGRELFF.

This rearrangement joins TRBV4-3 to TRBJ2-5, with D perhaps being TRBD1 or TRBD2 (6 bases each). Trimming removed 0 bases from V and 4 bases from J, with 9 bases in between. CDR3 length equals 14 residues. CDR1 is LGHNA, CDR2 YSLEER, per germline. The CDR3 bases are TGCGCCAGCAGCCAAGAGGAGGGGGGAGAGACCCAGTACTTC. This gives the protein CASSQEEGGETQYF.

This clone was counted between two and nine times. This rearrangement joins TRBV7-9 to TRBJ1-1, with a possible D match to TRBD1 (5 bases). The CDR3 has 11 amino acids. CDR1 and CDR2 from the germline V gene are SEHNR and FQNEAQ (reference sequence). V dropped 5 bases and J dropped 6 bases, with 7 bases sitting between them. CDR3 residues: CASSRGAEAFF. The CDR3 DNA sequence: TGTGCCAGCAGCAGAGGGGCTGAAGCTTTCTTT.

This clone appeared once. The chain links TRBV5-6 to TRBJ2-2; D call uncertain. Trimming removed 6 bases at V and 7 bases at J, with 7 bases between. The CDR3 totals 11 residues. CDR1 SGHDT and CDR2 YYEEEE come from the germline V gene. In DNA form, the CDR3 reads TGTGCCAGCACCTCGGACGGGGAGCTGTTTTTT. Translated: CASTSDGELFF.

The rearrangement links TRBV2 to TRBJ2-3, with 8 bases matching TRBD2. The length of the CDR3 is 15 residues. Germline V gives CDR1 SNHLY, CDR2 FYNNEI. The V and J ends lost 4 bases and 3 bases, in that order; junction bases with no gene match: 6. The CDR3 is CASSAGGGRTDTQYF. CDR3 nucleotide sequence: TGTGCCAGCAGTGCCGGCGGGGGGCGGACAGATACGCAGTATTTT.

The chain couples TRBV4-1 to TRBJ2-1; TRBD2 matches at 11 bases. Trimming took 2 bases from V and 4 from J; bases not matched to a gene: 7. Looked up from germline, CDR1 is MGHRA and CDR2 is YSYEKL. The CDR3 covers 17 residues. CDR3 sequence (DNA): TGCGCCAGCAGCCAACCCCTACTAGCGGGGGCATACAATGAGCAGTTCTTC. Translating gives CASSQPLLAGAYNEQFF.

This chain links TRBV6-5 with TRBJ1-5; D remains unclear. Germline CDR1 reads MNHEY; CDR2 reads SVGAGI. CDR3 length: 9 amino acids. Deletions cut 8 bases from V and 6 bases from J, with 2 bases between. CDR3 in amino acids: CASGQPQHF. CDR3 DNA sequence: TGTGCCAGCGGTCAGCCCCAGCATTTT.

This clone has just a few counts. The chain employs TRBV28 and TRBJ1-1; the D gene is possibly TRBD1 (5 bases). The CDR3 is 14 amino acids. Per germline, CDR1 MDHEN and CDR2 SYDVKM. V dropped 6 bases and J dropped 2 bases, with 13 bases sitting between them. CDR3 DNA: TGTGCCAGCAGATGGGGACCCTCCAACACTGAAGCTTTCTTT. It yields the protein CASRWGPSNTEAFF.

This clone was picked up one time. This chain uses TRBV4-1 with TRBJ2-7; weak D call: TRBD2 (5 bases). The germline V gene has CDR1 MGHRA and CDR2 YSYEKL. The CDR3 has 12 amino acids. Trimming took off 0 bases at V and 10 bases at J, with 10 bases between the two ends. As DNA, the CDR3 is TGCGCCAGCAGCCAAGATGGAGGTTTTCAGTACTTC. Amino acids: CASSQDGGFQYF.

In nucleotides, the CDR3 is TGCAGCGTGGGGCTAGGGGTTAGCGAGACCCAGTACTTC. It translates to CSVGLGVSETQYF. V gene TRBV29-1 combines with J gene TRBJ2-5, with D perhaps TRBD1 (5 bases). V shed 6 bases and J shed 5 bases, with 16 bases lying between them. CDR1 and CDR2 from the germline V gene are SQVTM and ANQGSEA. This CDR3 is built from 13 residues.